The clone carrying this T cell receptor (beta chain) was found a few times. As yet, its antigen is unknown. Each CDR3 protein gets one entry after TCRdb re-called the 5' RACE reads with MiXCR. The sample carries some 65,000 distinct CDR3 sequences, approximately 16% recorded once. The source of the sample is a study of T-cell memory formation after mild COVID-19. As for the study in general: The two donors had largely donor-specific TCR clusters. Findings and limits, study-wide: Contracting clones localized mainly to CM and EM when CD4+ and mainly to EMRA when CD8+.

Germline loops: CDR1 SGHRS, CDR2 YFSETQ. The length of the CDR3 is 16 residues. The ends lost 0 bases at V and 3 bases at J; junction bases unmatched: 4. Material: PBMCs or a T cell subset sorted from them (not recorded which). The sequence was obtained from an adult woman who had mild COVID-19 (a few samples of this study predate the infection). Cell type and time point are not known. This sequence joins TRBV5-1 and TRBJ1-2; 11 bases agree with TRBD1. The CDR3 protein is CASSLADRGLDYGYTF. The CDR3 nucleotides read TGCGCCAGCAGCTTGGCGGACAGGGGGCTCGACTATGGCTACACCTTC.